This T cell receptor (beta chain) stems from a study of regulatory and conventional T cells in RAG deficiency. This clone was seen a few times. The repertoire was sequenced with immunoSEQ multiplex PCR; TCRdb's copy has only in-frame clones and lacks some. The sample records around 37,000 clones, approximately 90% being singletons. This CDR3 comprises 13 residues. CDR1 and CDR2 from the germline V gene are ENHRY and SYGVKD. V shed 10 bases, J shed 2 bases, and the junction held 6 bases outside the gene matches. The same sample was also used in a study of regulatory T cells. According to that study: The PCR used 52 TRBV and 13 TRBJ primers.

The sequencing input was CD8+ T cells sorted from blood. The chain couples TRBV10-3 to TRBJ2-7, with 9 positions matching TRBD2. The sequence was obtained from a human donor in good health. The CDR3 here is CATSGVNAYEQYF. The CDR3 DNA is TGTGCCACTAGCGGGGTAAACGCCTACGAGCAGTACTTC.